This record looks at one TCR beta chain sequence and its context. This entry belongs to a study of blood T cell repertoires in COVID-19. Trimming took 0 bases from V and 8 from J, leaving 8 bases between them. The CDR3 is 13 residues long. Looked up from germline, CDR1 is LGHNA and CDR2 is YNFKEQ. In the authors' methods: Amplification of reference gene primers provided the estimated nucleated cell counts. Sequencing was performed with immunoSEQ multiplex PCR; in TCRdb, only in-frame clones are kept and a portion is missing. The DNA was the basis for D and trimming; V, J and clone size are from that table. The sample records 90,000 to 120,000 clones, 70% to 90% being singletons.

The receptor was derived from a human donor in a cohort sampled during active COVID-19. The sequenced sample was peripheral blood. The gene calls are TRBV4-2 and TRBJ1-3, with D perhaps matching TRBD1 (5 bases). DNA for the CDR3: TGTGCCAGCAGCCAAGATCAGGGCGACACCATATATTTT. Its protein product is CASSQDQGDTIYF.